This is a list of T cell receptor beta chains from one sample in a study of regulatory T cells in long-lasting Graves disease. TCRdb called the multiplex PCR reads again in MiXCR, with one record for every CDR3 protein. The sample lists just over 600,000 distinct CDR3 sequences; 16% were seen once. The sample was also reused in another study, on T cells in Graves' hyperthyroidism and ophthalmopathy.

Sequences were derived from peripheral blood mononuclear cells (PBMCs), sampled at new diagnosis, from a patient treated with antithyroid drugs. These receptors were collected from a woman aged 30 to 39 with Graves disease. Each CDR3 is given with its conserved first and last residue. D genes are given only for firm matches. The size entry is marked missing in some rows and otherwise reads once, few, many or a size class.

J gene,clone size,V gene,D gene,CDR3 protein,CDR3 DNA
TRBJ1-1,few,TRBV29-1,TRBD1,CSVLGQGNTEAFF,TGCAGCGTCTTGGGACAGGGAAACACTGAAGCTTTCTTT
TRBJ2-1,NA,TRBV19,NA,CASVPIQIGSFYNGQFF,TGTGCCAGTGTCCCTATCCAAATAGGGAGTTTCTACAATGGGCAGTTCTTC
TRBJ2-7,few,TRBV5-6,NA,CASSSFRALGYEQYF,TGTGCCAGCAGCTCCTTCCGGGCACTGGGGTACGAGCAGTACTTC
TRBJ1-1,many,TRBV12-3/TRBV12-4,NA,CASSLFPHGAFF,TGTGCCAGCAGCCTTTTCCCACATGGGGCTTTCTTT
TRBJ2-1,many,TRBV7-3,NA,CASSLTGTGNNEQFF,TGTGCCAGCAGCCTGACCGGGACTGGCAACAATGAGCAGTTCTTC
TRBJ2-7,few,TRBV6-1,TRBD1,CASSQRTLGGQGHEQYF,TGTGCCAGCAGTCAACGTACTCTTGGGGGACAGGGCCACGAGCAGTACTTC
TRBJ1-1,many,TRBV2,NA,CASQQGVNTEAFF,TGTGCCAGCCAGCAAGGTGTGAACACTGAAGCTTTCTTT
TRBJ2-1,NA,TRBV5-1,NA,CASSWKQGEEQFF,TGCGCCAGCAGCTGGAAACAGGGAGAAGAGCAGTTCTTC
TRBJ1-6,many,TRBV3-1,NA,CASSQRQVRHSPLHF,TGTGCCAGCAGCCAACGACAGGTCCGGCATTCACCCCTCCACTTT
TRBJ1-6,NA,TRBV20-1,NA,CSAIQETLHF,TGCAGTGCTATCCAAGAGACCCTCCACTTT
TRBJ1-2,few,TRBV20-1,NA,CSASISSGGGGYTF,TGCAGTGCTAGTATCAGTTCCGGGGGTGGAGGCTACACCTTC
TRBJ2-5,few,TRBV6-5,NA,CASSSRMGSSTSETQYF,TGTGCCAGCAGTTCCCGGATGGGGAGTTCAACGAGTGAGACCCAGTACTTC
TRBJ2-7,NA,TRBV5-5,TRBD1,CASSFPGTGIYEQYF,TGTGCCAGCAGCTTTCCGGGGACAGGAATATACGAGCAGTACTTC
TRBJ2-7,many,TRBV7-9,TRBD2,CASSARGAGLTYEQYF,TGTGCCAGCAGCGCTCGGGGAGCGGGACTAACCTACGAGCAGTACTTC
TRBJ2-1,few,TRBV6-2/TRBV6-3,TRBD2,CATSGTSGFYNEQFF,TGTGCCACCTCCGGGACTAGCGGGTTCTACAATGAGCAGTTCTTC
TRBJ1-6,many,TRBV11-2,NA,CASSLVGGLASPLHF,TGTGCCAGCAGCTTAGTGGGGGGATTGGCTTCACCCCTCCACTTT
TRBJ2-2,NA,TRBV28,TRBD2,CASIPTRTSGSNGELFF,TGTGCCAGCATCCCAACGAGGACTAGCGGGAGCAACGGGGAGCTGTTTTTT
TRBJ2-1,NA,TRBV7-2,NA,CASSFRGGAFGEQFF,TGTGCCAGCAGCTTCCGAGGGGGGGCGTTTGGTGAGCAGTTCTTC
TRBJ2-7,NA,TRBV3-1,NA,CASRVLGTYEQYF,TGTGCCAGCAGGGTTTTGGGTACCTACGAGCAGTACTTC
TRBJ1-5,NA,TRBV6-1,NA,CASAWEQQPQHF,TGTGCCAGCGCGTGGGAACAGCAGCCCCAGCATTTT
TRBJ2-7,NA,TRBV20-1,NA,CSARYGGLGEQYF,TGCAGTGCTAGATACGGGGGCTTGGGCGAGCAGTACTTC
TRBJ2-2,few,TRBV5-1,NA,CASSLDRIYTGELFF,TGCGCCAGCAGCTTGGACAGGATCTACACCGGGGAGCTGTTTTTT
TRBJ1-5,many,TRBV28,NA,CASRIGDIARIDQPQHF,TGTGCCAGCAGGATCGGAGACATAGCCCGGATAGATCAGCCCCAGCATTTT
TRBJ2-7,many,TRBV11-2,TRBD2,CASSPRLAVSYEQYF,TGTGCCAGCAGCCCGAGACTAGCGGTCTCCTACGAGCAGTACTTC
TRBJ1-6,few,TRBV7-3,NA,CASSSAPHKDIGNSPLHF,TGTGCCAGCAGCTCCGCGCCCCACAAGGACATAGGGAATTCACCCCTCCACTTT
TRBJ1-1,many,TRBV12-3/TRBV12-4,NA,CASKRQIEAFF,TGTGCCAGCAAGCGGCAGATTGAAGCTTTCTTT
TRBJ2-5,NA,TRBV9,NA,CASSSYKQLGETQYF,TGTGCCAGCAGCTCTTACAAGCAACTCGGCGAGACCCAGTACTTC
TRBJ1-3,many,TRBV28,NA,CASSGGLSGNTIYF,TGTGCCAGCAGTGGGGGCCTCTCTGGAAACACCATATATTTT
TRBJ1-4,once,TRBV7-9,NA,CASSLRSTGSPEKLFF,TGTGCCAGCAGCTTAAGGTCGACGGGGAGCCCTGAAAAACTGTTTTTT
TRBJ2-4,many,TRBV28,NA,CASSLSRREDTKNIQYF,TGTGCCAGCAGTTTATCGCGGAGGGAGGATACCAAAAACATTCAGTACTTC
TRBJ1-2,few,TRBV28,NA,CASSSVATAMGGYTF,TGTGCCAGCAGTTCAGTCGCGACAGCCATGGGGGGCTACACCTTC
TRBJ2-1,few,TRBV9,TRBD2,CASSVGLAGGLEQFF,TGTGCCAGCAGCGTAGGACTAGCGGGAGGGCTTGAGCAGTTCTTC
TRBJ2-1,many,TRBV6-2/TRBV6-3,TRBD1,CASRTMGQGHNEQFF,TGTGCCAGCAGAACCATGGGACAGGGGCACAATGAGCAGTTCTTC
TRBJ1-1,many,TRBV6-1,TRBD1,CASSFRQGYTEAFF,TGTGCCAGCAGCTTCAGACAGGGTTACACTGAAGCTTTCTTT
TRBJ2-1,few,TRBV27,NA,CASSWAPGPGYNEQFF,TGTGCCAGCAGTTGGGCCCCAGGTCCTGGCTACAATGAGCAGTTCTTC
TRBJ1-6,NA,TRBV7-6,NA,CASSLDISSPLHF,TGTGCCAGCAGCTTAGACATCTCTTCACCCCTCCACTTT
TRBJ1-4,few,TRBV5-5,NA,CASTRGWGANEKLFF,TGTGCCAGCACCCGAGGATGGGGGGCGAATGAAAAACTGTTTTTT
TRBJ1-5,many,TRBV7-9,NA,CASSLTGDGNQPQHF,TGTGCCAGCAGCTTAACGGGTGACGGAAATCAGCCCCAGCATTTT
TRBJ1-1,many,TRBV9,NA,CASSVDGNTEAFF,TGTGCCAGCAGCGTAGACGGGAACACTGAAGCTTTCTTT
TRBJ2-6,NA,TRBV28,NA,CASSNQGKPGANVLTF,TGTGCCAGCAGTAATCAAGGGAAACCTGGGGCCAACGTCCTGACTTTC
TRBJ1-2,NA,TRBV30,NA,CAWSADLITTTSYTF,TGTGCCTGGAGTGCGGACCTTATAACGACCACCAGCTACACCTTC